This TCR beta chain was captured by sequencing in a study of blood T cell repertoires in COVID-19. Study-wide context: Donors in the United States, Italy and Spain gave samples during acute or convalescent COVID-19.

Original processing methods: Amplification of reference gene primers was used by the study to estimate nucleated cell counts. Sequencing used immunoSEQ multiplex PCR; TCRdb keeps in-frame clones, though not all of them. The V and J calls and the clone size are those of that table, but D and trimming were determined from the DNA. Of about 220,000 clones in the sample, 86% were seen once. Enrollees, roughly 18 to 90 years old, lived in 24 US areas. Cohorts were assigned according to the clinical history that participants reported. What was sequenced was PBMCs or T cells enriched from blood (not recorded which). The clonotype comes from a woman aged 35 to 49 with acute COVID-19.

The CDR3 region is CAISETPGTGYYGYTF. CDR3 nucleotide sequence: TGTGCCATCAGTGAGACGCCCGGGACAGGGTACTATGGCTACACCTTC. The chain uses TRBV10-3 and TRBJ1-2; 9 nucleotides match TRBD1. CDR1 is ENHRY, CDR2 SYGVKD, per germline. The junction had 7 bases not matched to a gene; V was cut back by 2 bases and J by 3 bases. This CDR3 contains 16 residues.